This TCR beta chain was documented in a study of shared clonotypes between healthy human individuals (dated by TCRdb to about 2020). Concerning the study at large: Two women and three men aged 18 to 49 years were included in the cohort. Per donor, three plates each were used for CD4 naive and CD4 memory, two for CD8 naive, and one for CD8 memory. The study deeply sequenced blood TCR repertoires of about five healthy adults to estimate repertoire size and the extent of clonotype sharing between individuals. Different laboratories and diverse techniques were used to prepare libraries and sequence TCR repertoires, to increase sequencing depth and limit assay-specific biases. Between about 0.85 and 9.5 billion PBMCs per donor were obtained by leukapheresis. Paper-wide results and their limitations: Naive subsets generally had larger estimated clonotype richness than memory subsets did. Higher generation probabilities were observed for clonotypes shared by all four sorted-subset donors than for non-shared clonotypes. Rarefaction of sorted-subset datasets indicated incomplete sequencing despite the large sequencing depth. The small number of donors limited the genetic and exposure-history diversity represented. Across a few donors, approximately 5% of naive CD4, approximately 4% of naive CD8, about 2.3% of memory CD4, and 0.4% to 0.45% of memory CD8 clonotypes were shared. Sampling was restricted to blood, and TCR repertoires in tissue are likely to differ from TCR repertoires in blood. Pairwise subsampling indicated that sequencing depth was expected to affect the degree of clonotype sharing among donors.

The donors were healthy, HIV-negative adults with no recently reported acute infections or vaccinations. All donors were Caucasian adults living in Nashville, Tennessee, USA. CD4+ T cells were enriched by magnetic negative selection; naive cells were then positively selected on CD45RA, and the negative fraction formed the memory subset. After blood collection by leukapheresis, PBMCs were isolated using Ficoll-Histopaque density gradient centrifugation and then cryopreserved in the vapor phase of liquid nitrogen. Analytical flow cytometry was used to check the purity and quantity of every magnetically sorted T cell population. Genomic DNA was isolated from each sorted fraction and quantified by UV absorbance on a Nanodrop 2000c. Using the deep immunoSEQ assay, multiplex PCR amplified TCR CDR3 regions from genomic DNA. Genomic DNA extracted from each cell subset was distributed evenly over all wells of several immunoSEQ 96-well plates, and each plate served as one replicate. For sorted subsets, approximately 200 ng of genomic DNA, equivalent to 25,000 to 30,000 T cell genomes, went into each replicate PCR. Purified libraries were quantified with a Qubit 3.0 fluorometer, sized on a Bioanalyzer 2100, and re-quantified with the KAPA Library Quantification kit. Every immunoSEQ 96-well plate was sequenced on a dedicated single-read 150-cycle Illumina NextSeq 550 flow cell. The original pipeline was this. Because the immunoSEQ output held only junctional sequences and lacked quality scores, the filtering could not match the filtering applied to full-length reads. Sequences were annotated with PyIR, a Python wrapper for IgBLAST v1.9, and V/J genes and CDR3 were assigned using IMGT germline references. Reads were filtered out if the reads had weak V/J assignments (E-value above 1e-6), no CDR3, stop codons, out-of-frame junctions, or ambiguous translated residues. V3J clonotypes were defined as sequences sharing the same inferred V gene, J gene, and CDR3 amino acid sequence. The percentage overlap between two repertoires was calculated by dividing the number of shared unique clonotypes by the size of the smaller repertoire. RTK rarefaction, the Chao1 estimator, and Recon v2.1 estimates of unobserved clonotypes were used to assess repertoire richness. Generation probabilities for all TCRbeta clonotypes obtained by the gDNA method from four donors were computed using OLGA. TCRdb mirrors the immuneACCESS table, restricted to in-frame sequences. Some clones are absent from its copies; in checked studies, under half trace to an unresolved V gene, and the reason for the others is unknown. V and J calls and clone size follow that table, whereas D and trimming were derived from the DNA. This sample has approximately 700,000 clones in its table, and less than 80% of those were observed once. The ten biggest clones cover around 1.7% of the sample.

From the cysteine up to the phenylalanine, the CDR3 has a length of 14 residues. The sequence is cut down to CDR3 DNA, 42 bases in frame from base 1. CDR1 and CDR2, per the germline V gene (reference sequence), are MNHNY and SVGAGI. Deletion took 0 bases off V and 8 bases off J, with a span of 11 bases between the germline ends. Of note for this clone: Its recognized antigen is unknown. No quality values exist for individual bases; no much larger clone is one base distant.

The sample comprised memory CD4+ T cells sorted from blood. The intended sense of this specimen's cell subset or site label: CD45RA-negative fraction. The rearranged segments are TRBV6-6 and TRBJ2-1; the D segment may tentatively be TRBD1 or TRBD2, each giving 6 matched bases. This clonotype was sampled from a woman aged 25 to 45 in good health. The nucleotides are TGTGCCAGCAGTTACTCGAAGGGGGGCGATGAGCAGTTCTTC. The translation is CASSYSKGGDEQFF.